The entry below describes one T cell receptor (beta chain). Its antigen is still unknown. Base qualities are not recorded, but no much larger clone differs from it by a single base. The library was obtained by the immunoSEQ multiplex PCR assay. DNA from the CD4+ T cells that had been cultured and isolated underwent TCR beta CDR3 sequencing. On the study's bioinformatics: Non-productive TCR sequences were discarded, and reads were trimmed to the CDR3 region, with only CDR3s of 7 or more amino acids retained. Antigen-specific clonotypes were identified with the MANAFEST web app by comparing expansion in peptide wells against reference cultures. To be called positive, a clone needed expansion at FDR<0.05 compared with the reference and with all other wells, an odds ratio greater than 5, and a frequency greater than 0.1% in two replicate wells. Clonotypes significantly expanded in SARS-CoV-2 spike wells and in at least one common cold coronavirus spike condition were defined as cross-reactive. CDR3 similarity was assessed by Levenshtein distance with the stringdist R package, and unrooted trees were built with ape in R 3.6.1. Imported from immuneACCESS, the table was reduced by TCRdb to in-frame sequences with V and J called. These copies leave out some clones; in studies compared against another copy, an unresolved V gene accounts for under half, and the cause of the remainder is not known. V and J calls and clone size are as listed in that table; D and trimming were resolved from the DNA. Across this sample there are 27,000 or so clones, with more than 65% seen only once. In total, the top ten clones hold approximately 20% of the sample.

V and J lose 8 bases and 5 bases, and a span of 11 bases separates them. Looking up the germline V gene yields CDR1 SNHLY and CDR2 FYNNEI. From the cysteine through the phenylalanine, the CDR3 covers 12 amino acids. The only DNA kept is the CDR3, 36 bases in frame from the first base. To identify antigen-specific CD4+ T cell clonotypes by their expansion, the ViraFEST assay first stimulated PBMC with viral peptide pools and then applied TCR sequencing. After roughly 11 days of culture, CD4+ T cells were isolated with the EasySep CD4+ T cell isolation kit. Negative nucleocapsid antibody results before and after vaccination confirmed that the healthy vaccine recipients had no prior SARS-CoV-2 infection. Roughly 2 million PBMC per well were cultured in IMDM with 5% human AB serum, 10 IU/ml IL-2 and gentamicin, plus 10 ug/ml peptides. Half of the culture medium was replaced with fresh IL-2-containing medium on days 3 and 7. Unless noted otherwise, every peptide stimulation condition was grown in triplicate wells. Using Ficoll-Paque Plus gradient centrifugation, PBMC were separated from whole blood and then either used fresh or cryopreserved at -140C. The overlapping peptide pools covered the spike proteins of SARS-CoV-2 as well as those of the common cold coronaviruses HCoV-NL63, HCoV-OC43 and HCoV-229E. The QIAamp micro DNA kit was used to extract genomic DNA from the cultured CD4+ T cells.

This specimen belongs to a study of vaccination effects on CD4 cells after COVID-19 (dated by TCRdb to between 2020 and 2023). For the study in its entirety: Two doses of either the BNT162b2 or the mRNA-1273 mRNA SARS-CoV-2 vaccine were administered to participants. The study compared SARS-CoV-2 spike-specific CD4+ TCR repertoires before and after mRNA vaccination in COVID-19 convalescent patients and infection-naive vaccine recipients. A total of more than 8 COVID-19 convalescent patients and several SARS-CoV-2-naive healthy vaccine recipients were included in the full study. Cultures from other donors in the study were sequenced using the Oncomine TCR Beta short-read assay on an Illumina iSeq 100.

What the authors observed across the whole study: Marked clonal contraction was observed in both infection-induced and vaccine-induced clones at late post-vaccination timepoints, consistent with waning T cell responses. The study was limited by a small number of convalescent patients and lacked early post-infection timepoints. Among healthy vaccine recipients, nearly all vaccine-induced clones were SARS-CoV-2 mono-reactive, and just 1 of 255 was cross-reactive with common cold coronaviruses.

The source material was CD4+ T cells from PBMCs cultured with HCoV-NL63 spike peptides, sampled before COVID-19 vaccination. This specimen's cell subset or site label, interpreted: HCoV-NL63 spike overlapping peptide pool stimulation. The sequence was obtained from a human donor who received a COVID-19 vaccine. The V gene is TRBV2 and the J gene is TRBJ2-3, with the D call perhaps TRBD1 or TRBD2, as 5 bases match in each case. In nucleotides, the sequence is TGTGCCAGCCGCCGAGGGGAAGATACGCAGTATTTT. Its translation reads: CASRRGEDTQYF.